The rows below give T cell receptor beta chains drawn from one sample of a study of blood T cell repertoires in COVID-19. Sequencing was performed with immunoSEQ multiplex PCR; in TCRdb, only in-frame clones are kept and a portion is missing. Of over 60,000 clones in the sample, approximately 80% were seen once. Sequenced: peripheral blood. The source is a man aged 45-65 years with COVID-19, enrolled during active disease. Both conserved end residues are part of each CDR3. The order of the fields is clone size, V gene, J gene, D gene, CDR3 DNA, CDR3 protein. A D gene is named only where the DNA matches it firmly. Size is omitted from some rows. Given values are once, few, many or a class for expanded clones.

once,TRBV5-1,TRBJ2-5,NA,TGCGCCAGCAGCTTTTGGGGCAGAAAAGAGACCCAGTACTTC,CASSFWGRKETQYF
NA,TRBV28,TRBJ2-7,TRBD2,TGTGCCAGCAGACAAAACGGACTAGCGGGAGGATACACCTACGAGCAGTACTTC,CASRQNGLAGGYTYEQYF
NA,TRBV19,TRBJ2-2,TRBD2,TGTGCCAGTAGGCCACGGGCTAGCGGGAGGGTGAACACCGGGGAGCTGTTTTTT,CASRPRASGRVNTGELFF
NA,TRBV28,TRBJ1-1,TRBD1,TGTGCCAGCAGTTTACCGGACAGGAGGAACACTGAAGCTTTCTTT,CASSLPDRRNTEAFF
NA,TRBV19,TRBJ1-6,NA,TGTGCCAGTAGTATAGGAGGGAACAATTCACCCCTCCACTTT,CASSIGGNNSPLHF
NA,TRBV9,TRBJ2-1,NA,TGTGCCAGCAGCGCGTCCGGGCGGGGGCTGTTGGGTAATGAGCAGTTCTTC,CASSASGRGLLGNEQFF
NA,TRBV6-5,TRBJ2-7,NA,TGTGCCAGCAGTCAGACAGACTACGAGCAGTACTTC,CASSQTDYEQYF
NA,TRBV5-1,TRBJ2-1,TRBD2,TGCGCCAGCAGCTTAGCGGGAGGACCTGGTCAGTTCTTC,CASSLAGGPGQFF
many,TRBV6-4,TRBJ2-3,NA,TGTGCCAGCAGTAGCGGGAGCACAGATACGCAGTATTTT,CASSSGSTDTQYF
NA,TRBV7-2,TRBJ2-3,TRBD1,TGTGCCAGCAGCTCACAGGGGAAGGGTTGGCCAGATACGCAGTATTTT,CASSSQGKGWPDTQYF
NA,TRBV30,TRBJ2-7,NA,TGTGCCGGTAGCGGCGCCTACGAGCAGTACTTC,CAGSGAYEQYF
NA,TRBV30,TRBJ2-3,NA,TGTGCCTGGAGTGTACGAGGAGATACGCAGTATTTT,CAWSVRGDTQYF
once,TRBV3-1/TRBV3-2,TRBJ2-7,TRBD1,TGTGCCAGCAGCCACAATCCGGGACAGGGGACCTACGAGCAGTACTTC,CASSHNPGQGTYEQYF
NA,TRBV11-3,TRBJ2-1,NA,TGTGCCAGCAGTAGGACAAGGAATGAGCAGTTCTTC,CASSRTRNEQFF
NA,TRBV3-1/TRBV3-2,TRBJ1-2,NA,TGTGCCAGCAGCCGGCGGGGTTCTAGTGGCTACACCTTC,CASSRRGSSGYTF
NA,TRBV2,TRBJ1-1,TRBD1,TGTGCCAGCAGGCTGACAGGGAAGGTCACTGAAGCTTTCTTT,CASRLTGKVTEAFF
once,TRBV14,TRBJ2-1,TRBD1,TGTGCCAGCAGCATCAGGACAGGGCGGTACAATGAGCAGTTCTTC,CASSIRTGRYNEQFF
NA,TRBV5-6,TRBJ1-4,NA,TGTGCCAGCAGACAGAGGGTCGACCTCACCGAAAAACTGTTTTTT,CASRQRVDLTEKLFF
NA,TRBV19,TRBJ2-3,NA,TGTGCCAGTAGTACCGGACTGGCCCTTCGGGATACGCAGTATTTT,CASSTGLALRDTQYF
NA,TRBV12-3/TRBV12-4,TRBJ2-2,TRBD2,TGTGCCAGCATGGGGGGGAGGCCCGGGGAGCTGTTTTTT,CASMGGRPGELFF
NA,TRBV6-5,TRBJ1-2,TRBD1,TGTGCCAGCAGTACCGGGACAGGCTATGGCTACACCTTC,CASSTGTGYGYTF
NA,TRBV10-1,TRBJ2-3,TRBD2,TGCGCCAGCAGGGCCTCGGGGGGAGATACGCAGTATTTT,CASRASGGDTQYF
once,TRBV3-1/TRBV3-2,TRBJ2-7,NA,TGTGCCAGCAGCCAAAACAGGGGGGGCGAGCAGTACTTC,CASSQNRGGEQYF
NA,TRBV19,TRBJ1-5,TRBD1,TGTGCCAGTAGTAAGACAGGGGCCAGCAATCAGCCCCAGCATTTT,CASSKTGASNQPQHF
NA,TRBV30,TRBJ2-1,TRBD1,TGTGCCTGGAGCCCTCCGGGACAGGACTACAATGAGCAGTTCTTC,CAWSPPGQDYNEQFF
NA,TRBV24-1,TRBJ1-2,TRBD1,TGTGCCACCAGTGATTTGGCCAGCGACAGGGATGGCTACACCTTC,CATSDLASDRDGYTF
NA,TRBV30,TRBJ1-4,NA,TGTGCCTGGAGTGTCCGGGAAAAACTGTTTTTT,CAWSVREKLFF
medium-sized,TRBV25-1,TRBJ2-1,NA,TGTGCCAGCAGTGTCCTCCCTCTGAGCTCCTACAATGAGCAGTTCTTC,CASSVLPLSSYNEQFF
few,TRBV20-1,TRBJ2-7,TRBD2,TGCAGTGCTAGTGAGACTAGCGGACCCTACGAGCAGTACTTC,CSASETSGPYEQYF
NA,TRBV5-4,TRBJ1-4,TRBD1,TGTGCCAGCAGCTTAGGGAGACAGGGGGCGGATGAAAAACTGTTTTTT,CASSLGRQGADEKLFF
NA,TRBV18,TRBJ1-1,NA,TGTGCCAGCTCACCACCGTTCCAGAACACTGAAGCTTTCTTT,CASSPPFQNTEAFF
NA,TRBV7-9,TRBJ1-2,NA,TGTGCCAGCAGCGCCCGCTCCGGTGGGGATCAGGGCTATGGCTACACCTTC,CASSARSGGDQGYGYTF
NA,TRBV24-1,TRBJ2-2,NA,TGTGCCACCAGTGATTTGCCTGGGGAGCTGTTTTTT,CATSDLPGELFF
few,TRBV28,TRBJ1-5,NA,TGTGCCAGCAGCTACCTAAGGGGTAGAAATCAGCCCCAGCATTTT,CASSYLRGRNQPQHF
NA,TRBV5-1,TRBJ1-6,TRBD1,TGCGCCAGCAGCTTGGGGACAGGGGGCAGTTCACCCCTCCACTTT,CASSLGTGGSSPLHF
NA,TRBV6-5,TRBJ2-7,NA,TGTGCCAGCAGTTACACAGGGATCTACGAGCAGTACTTC,CASSYTGIYEQYF
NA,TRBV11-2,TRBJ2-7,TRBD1,TGTGCCAGCAGCTTAAGGCCCACAGGGGGCAGAAGGTACGAGCAGTACTTC,CASSLRPTGGRRYEQYF
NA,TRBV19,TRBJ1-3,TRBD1,TGTGCCAGTAGCTCCCCGGGACAGAGTGGGGACACCATATATTTT,CASSSPGQSGDTIYF
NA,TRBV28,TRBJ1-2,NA,TGTGCCAGCAGTCGAACAGGGAACTACTATGGCTACACCTTC,CASSRTGNYYGYTF
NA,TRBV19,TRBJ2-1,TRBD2,TGTGCCTCCAACCTAGCGGGAGGTTCTGATGAGCAGTTCTTC,CASNLAGGSDEQFF
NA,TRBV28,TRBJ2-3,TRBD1,TGTGCCAGCAGTTTCTTCGCCAGGGGGCGAGATACGCAGTATTTT,CASSFFARGRDTQYF
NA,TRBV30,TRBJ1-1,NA,TGTGCCTGGAGATCCACCTTGTCGGGGACTGAAGCTTTCTTT,CAWRSTLSGTEAFF
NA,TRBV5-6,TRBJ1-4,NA,TGTGCCAGCAGCCGTCCCGGACAACCTAATGAAAAACTGTTTTTT,CASSRPGQPNEKLFF
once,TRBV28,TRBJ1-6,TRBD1,TGTGCCAGCAGTCTCGGGACAGGGATTACACCCCTCCACTTT,CASSLGTGITPLHF
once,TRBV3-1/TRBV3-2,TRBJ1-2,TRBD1,TGTGCCAGCAGCCAAGAGGGGACAGGGGGGGTCTTTGGCTACACCTTC,CASSQEGTGGVFGYTF
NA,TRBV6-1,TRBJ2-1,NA,TGTGCCAGCAGTGAGCTCCGATGGGCGTTCTTC,CASSELRWAFF
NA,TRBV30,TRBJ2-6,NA,TGTGCCTGGACTGATACATGGGGGCTCGGGGCCAACGTCCTGACTTTC,CAWTDTWGLGANVLTF
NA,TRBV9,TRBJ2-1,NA,TGTGCCAGCAGCTTTCCCCGCAATGAGCAGTTCTTC,CASSFPRNEQFF
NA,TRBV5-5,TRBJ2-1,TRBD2,TGTGCCAGCAGCAACCCCGGGACTAGCGGGAGTTACAATGAGCAGTTCTTC,CASSNPGTSGSYNEQFF
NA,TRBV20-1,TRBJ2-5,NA,TGCAGTGCTAGAAACCGGGAGACCCAGTACTTC,CSARNRETQYF
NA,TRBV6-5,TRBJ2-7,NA,TGTGCCAGCAGTTACTCGGGGAGGACTCGATGGGACGAGCAGTACTTC,CASSYSGRTRWDEQYF
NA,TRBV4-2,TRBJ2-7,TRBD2,TGTGCCAGCAGGTCCCCGGGAGGCGAGCAGTACTTC,CASRSPGGEQYF
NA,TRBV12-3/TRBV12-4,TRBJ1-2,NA,TGTGCCAGCAGGATGGGAGGGGGCTATGGCTACACCTTC,CASRMGGGYGYTF
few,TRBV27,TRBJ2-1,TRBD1,TGTGCCAGCAGTTTAACCCGGACAGGGAAGGAGCAGTTCTTC,CASSLTRTGKEQFF
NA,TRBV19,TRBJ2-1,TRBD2,TGTGCCAGTAGGGGGACGTTCGCGGGAGAACGGGTCGGTGAGCAGTTCTTC,CASRGTFAGERVGEQFF